This T cell receptor beta chain was documented in a study of cytomegalovirus exposure and HLA in healthy donors. Study-level background: Unique TCRs from HLA-typed donors, about 85 million of them, were held in an early data release.

PCR used 60 Vbeta primers and 13 Jbeta primers. Profiled with immunoSEQ multiplex PCR; TCRdb holds only in-frame clones, not every one. The sample holds around 80,000 clones, 78% seen once. Concerning this clone: Antigen: not known.

The study, taken as a whole, reports: Only CMV serostatus was available as immune exposure information.

Per the germline V gene, CDR1 is SNHLY and CDR2 is FYNNEI. The CDR3 runs to 13 residues. Trimming removed 6 bases from V and 1 base from J, with 9 bases in between. The V gene is TRBV2, the J gene TRBJ1-1, with a possible D match to TRBD1 (6 bases). The TCR was taken from a man aged 18-30 years in good health and CMV-seropositive. The sequenced sample was PBMCs. In nucleotides, the CDR3 is TGTGCCAGCAGGGGCAGGGGGAACACTGAAGCTTTCTTT. It specifies CASRGRGNTEAFF.